This TCR beta chain was observed in a study of shared clonotypes between healthy human individuals. Study-level results: About 5% was the fraction of naive CD4 clonotypes found shared across four donors. The genetic and exposure-history diversity represented was limited by few donors.

Original processing notes: With immunoSEQ giving junction-only sequences and no quality scores, filtering differed. Produced via immunoSEQ multiplex PCR; TCRdb's table is partial and in-frame only. Clone size and the V and J calls come from that table; the DNA yielded D and trimming. The data hold millions of clones, with about 93% observed a single time. The table lists this clone with a count of one. Its antigen is undetermined. Terminally differentiated effector memory CD45RA+ cells were left out of the naive CD8 fraction, which was CD45RO-negative and positively selected for CCR7. All participating donors were Caucasian adults from Nashville, Tennessee. The germline CDR1 and CDR2 sequences are MGHRA and YSYEKL. V was cut by 2 bases and J by 5 bases, with 16 bases left in between. There are 15 residues in the CDR3.

Sequencing input: naive CD8+ T cells from PBMCs. The J gene is TRBJ2-7, the V gene TRBV4-1, with D possibly being TRBD2 (6 bases). This receptor was taken from a young man in good health. Some clones in this sample may be carry-over from other donors' samples. CDR3: CASSQRAGGGNEQYF. DNA for the CDR3: TGCGCCAGCAGCCAACGGGCTGGTGGCGGGAACGAGCAGTACTTC.